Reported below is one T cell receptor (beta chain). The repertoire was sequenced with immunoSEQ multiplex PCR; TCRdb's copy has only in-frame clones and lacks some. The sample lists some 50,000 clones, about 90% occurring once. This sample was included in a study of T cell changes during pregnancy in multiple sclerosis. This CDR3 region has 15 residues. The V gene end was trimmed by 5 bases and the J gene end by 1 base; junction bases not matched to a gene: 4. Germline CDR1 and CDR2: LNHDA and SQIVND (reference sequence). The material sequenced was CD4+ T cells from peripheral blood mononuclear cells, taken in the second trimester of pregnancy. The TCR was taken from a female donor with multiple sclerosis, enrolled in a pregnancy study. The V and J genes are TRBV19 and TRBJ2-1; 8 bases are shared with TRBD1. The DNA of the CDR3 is TGTGCCAGTAGTTCCGGACAGGGTTCCTACAATGAGCAGTTCTTC. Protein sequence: CASSSGQGSYNEQFF.